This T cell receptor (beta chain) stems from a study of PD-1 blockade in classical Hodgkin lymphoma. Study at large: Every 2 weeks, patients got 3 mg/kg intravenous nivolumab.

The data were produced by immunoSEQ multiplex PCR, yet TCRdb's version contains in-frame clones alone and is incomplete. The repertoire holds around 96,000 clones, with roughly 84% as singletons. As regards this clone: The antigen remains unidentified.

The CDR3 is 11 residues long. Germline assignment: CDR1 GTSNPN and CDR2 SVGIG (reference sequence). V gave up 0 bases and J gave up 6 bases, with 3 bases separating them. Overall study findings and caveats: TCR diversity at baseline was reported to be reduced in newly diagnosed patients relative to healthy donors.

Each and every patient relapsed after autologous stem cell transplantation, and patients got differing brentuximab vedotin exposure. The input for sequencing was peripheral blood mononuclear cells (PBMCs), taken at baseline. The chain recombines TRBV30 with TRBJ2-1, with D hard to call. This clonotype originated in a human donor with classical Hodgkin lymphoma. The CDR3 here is CAWSVANEQFF. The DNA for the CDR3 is TGTGCCTGGAGTGTGGCCAATGAGCAGTTCTTC.